Below are 21 T cell receptor beta chains sequenced from a single sample in a study of breast tumors, draining lymph nodes, adjacent tissues. TCRdb processed the multiplex PCR reads anew with MiXCR; each CDR3 protein has one entry. The sample holds 200,000 to 250,000 distinct CDR3 sequences; less than 45% are singletons and the top ten take approximately 3.6%. The lymph nodes were axillary draining lymph nodes from breast cancer patients. What was sequenced was axillary lymph node tissue. Every receptor here comes from a female donor with breast cancer. Some clones in this sample may be carry-over from other donors' samples.

This clonotype showed up just a few times. The chain is built from TRBV10-3 and TRBJ1-1; TRBD1 is a possible D gene (5 bases). CDR3 size: 15 residues. Trimming took off 2 bases at V and 1 base at J, with 11 bases between the two ends. Germline CDR1 is ENHRY and CDR2 is SYGVKD. The CDR3: CAISEGSGANTEAFF. CDR3 in DNA: TGTGCCATCAGTGAGGGCTCCGGGGCGAACACTGAAGCTTTCTTT.

This clonotype appeared many times. The rearrangement joins TRBV6-6 to TRBJ1-4, with D tentatively TRBD1 (6 bases). With 4 bases removed from V and 3 bases from J, the gap between germline ends came to 12 bases. The CDR3 runs to 15 residues. Germline V gives CDR1 MNHNY, CDR2 SVGAGI (reference sequence). This CDR3 is CASSWGDKANEKLFF. DNA of the CDR3: TGTGCCAGCAGTTGGGGGGACAAGGCTAATGAAAAACTGTTTTTT.

V and J are TRBV7-2 and TRBJ1-3; D remains unclear. In germline, CDR1 is SGHTA, CDR2 FQGNSA. The CDR3 extends over 14 amino acids. Trimming cost V 6 bases and J 8 bases, with 17 bases left between them. Here the CDR3 reads CASRPLLVSYTIYF. The CDR3 DNA sequence: TGTGCCAGCAGACCCCTCTTAGTGAGCTACACCATATATTTT.

The genes are TRBV4-1 and TRBJ2-7, with D possibly TRBD2 on 5 matching bases. The CDR3 contains 17 residues. Trimming removed 5 bases at V and 3 bases at J, with 23 bases between. Germline CDR1 MGHRA, CDR2 YSYEKL. The CDR3 nucleotides read TGCGCCAGCAGCTCAATCGGACCGGGGTTAATCTTCTACGAGCAGTACTTC. The encoded protein is CASSSIGPGLIFYEQYF.

CDR3 in amino acids: CASSRSGTSGYLAQFF. The CDR3 DNA is TGTGCCAGCAGCCGTTCCGGGACTAGCGGGTATTTAGCGCAGTTCTTC. The chain carries TRBV28 and TRBJ2-1, with 12 bases aligning to TRBD2. Per germline, CDR1 MDHEN and CDR2 SYDVKM. V lost 6 bases and J lost 12; bases outside the gene matches: 15. The CDR3 contains 16 residues.

This chain connects TRBV3-1 to TRBJ2-2, with 10 bases matching TRBD2. CDR1 LGHDT and CDR2 YNNKEL come from the germline V gene (reference sequence). This CDR3 has 16 amino acids. V trimming: 4 bases; J trimming: 3 bases; junction bases outside the gene matches: 5. CDR3: CASSRKRGGYTGELFF. The DNA of the CDR3 is TGTGCCAGCAGCCGAAAGCGGGGGGGCTACACCGGGGAGCTGTTTTTT.

This chain joins TRBV2 and TRBJ1-5; 9 nucleotides match TRBD1. Germline CDR1 reads SNHLY; CDR2 reads FYNNEI. This CDR3 is built from 14 residues. V trimming: 5 bases; J trimming: 11 bases; junction bases outside the gene matches: 10. The CDR3: CASSSGTGPPSQHF. The CDR3 bases are TGTGCCAGCAGTAGTGGGACAGGGCCGCCTTCCCAGCATTTT.

This clonotype was observed many times. The CDR3 reads CSLKPGGVGNTIYF. The CDR3 DNA reads as TGCAGCTTAAAGCCAGGGGGCGTTGGAAACACCATATATTTT. The chain combines TRBV20-1 with TRBJ1-3; 8 bases fit TRBD1. Germline V CDR1 and CDR2: DFQATT, SNEGSKA (reference sequence). The CDR3 length is 14 residues.

This clonotype was found a few times. The J gene is TRBJ2-5, the V gene TRBV5-8; D remains unclear. Trimming shortened V by 2 bases and J by 1 base, and 12 bases separated the two germline ends. The germline V gene encodes CDR1 SGHTS and CDR2 YDEGEE. The CDR3 is 15 residues long. DNA of the CDR3: TGTGCCAGCAGCTTAGGACGGACCTCCCAAGAGACCCAGTACTTC. Protein product: CASSLGRTSQETQYF.

The table lists this clonotype with many counts. The chain has TRBV6-5 and TRBJ1-5; D gene uncertain. The germline gives CDR1 MNHEY, CDR2 SVGAGI. V was pared by 3 bases and J by 4 bases, with 7 bases between. The CDR3 contains 13 residues. The CDR3 DNA sequence: TGTGCCAGCAGTTATGGACGGAATCAGCCCCAGCATTTT. It specifies CASSYGRNQPQHF.

This clonotype was detected ten times or more. V and J are TRBV12-3 or TRBV12-4 and TRBJ1-5; TRBD1 might be the D (5 bases). The CDR3 is 14 residues long. Trimming left V 0 bases short and J 6 bases short, with 9 bases between. Here the CDR3 DNA reads TGTGCCAGCAGTTTAGCGGGGGGGGTTCAGCCCCAGCATTTT. Its protein product is CASSLAGGVQPQHF.

Many counts were recorded for this clonotype. J is TRBJ1-4 and V is TRBV7-8; tentatively, D is TRBD1 (6 bases). The CDR3 extends over 14 amino acids. The ends were cut back, 5 bases at V and 7 bases at J, with 14 bases in the middle. Germline-derived CDR1 and CDR2 are SGHVS and FQNEAQ. The CDR3, as DNA: TGTGCCAGCAGCCTTACAGGGAAAGGTGAAAAACTGTTTTTT. This translates into CASSLTGKGEKLFF.

The rearrangement uses TRBV20-1 and TRBJ1-5; D gene uncertain. Germline loops: CDR1 DFQATT, CDR2 SNEGSKA (reference sequence). The CDR3 spans 13 residues. V was pared by 0 bases and J by 4 bases, with 7 bases between. In nucleotides, the CDR3 is TGCAGTGCTAGAGATCTCCCAAATCAGCCCCAGCATTTT. Its protein product is CSARDLPNQPQHF.

This clonotype has at least ten counts. This rearrangement joins TRBV13 to TRBJ2-1; 10 nucleotides agree with TRBD2. V was pared by 0 bases and J by 4 bases, with 3 bases of the junction left unmatched. This CDR3 has 16 amino acids. From germline, CDR1 is PRHDT and CDR2 FYEKMQ (reference sequence). The CDR3 protein is CASSLGGSGGYNEQFF. CDR3 coding DNA: TGTGCCAGCAGCTTAGGAGGTAGCGGGGGGTACAATGAGCAGTTCTTC.

This clonotype appeared many times. This chain joins TRBV7-9 and TRBJ1-2, with D possibly TRBD1 on 5 matching bases. Germline assignment: CDR1 SEHNR and CDR2 FQNEAQ (reference sequence). The CDR3 runs 14 residues. Deletions cut 1 base from V and 8 bases from J, with 14 bases between. The CDR3 sequence is CASSLVGTDAGYTF. The CDR3 region has the DNA TGTGCCAGCAGCTTAGTAGGGACCGACGCCGGCTACACCTTC.

For the CDR3, the DNA is TGTGCCAGCAGCAGCTTATCTAGGGGAAACACCACGGGGGGGACCCAGTACTTC. It is translated as CASSSLSRGNTTGGTQYF. V is TRBV2 and J is TRBJ2-5; 7 nucleotides match TRBD2. From germline, CDR1 is SNHLY and CDR2 FYNNEI. CDR3 length equals 18 residues. V shed 6 bases and J 7 bases; nucleotides not matched to a gene: 23.

V is TRBV5-5 and J is TRBJ1-1, with 7 bases lining up with TRBD1. The CDR3 runs to 15 residues. Germline values: CDR1 SGHKS, CDR2 YYEKEE (reference sequence). V gave up 0 bases and J gave up 6 bases; unmatched junction bases: 8. CDR3 DNA sequence: TGTGCCAGCAGCTTGGCCTCAGGGGGTATATCTGAAGCTTTCTTT. Its protein product is CASSLASGGISEAFF.

In its sample, this clonotype was seen a few times. DNA of the CDR3: TGTGCCAGCAGTTTCGGGGGGGGGCCCACCGGGGAGCTGTTTTTT. It encodes CASSFGGGPTGELFF. The chain combines TRBV12-3 or TRBV12-4 with TRBJ2-2; the match to TRBD2 covers 8 bases. CDR3 length: 15 amino acids. V was clipped by 3 bases and J by 4 bases; unmatched bases: 4.

This clonotype was recorded many times. The chain combines TRBV30 with TRBJ2-5, with D possibly being TRBD2 (5 bases). The V end lost 4 bases, the J end lost 4 bases, and 10 bases lay between the germline ends. The CDR3 covers 12 residues. The germline CDR1 and CDR2 sequences are GTSNPN and SVGIG (reference sequence). The CDR3 protein is CAWNPSRETQYF. For the CDR3, the DNA is TGTGCCTGGAACCCTAGCAGAGAGACCCAGTACTTC. The full variable domain, its missing parts supplied by reference TRBV30 and TRBJ2-5, is SQTIHQWPATLVQPVGSPLSLECTVEGTSNPNLYWYRQAAGRGLQLLFYSVGIGQISSEVPQNLSASRPQDRQFILSSKKLLLSDSGFYLCAWNPSRETQYFGPGTRLLVL.

The chain employs TRBV15 and TRBJ2-5, with D hard to call. The germline V and J ends were trimmed by 10 bases and 4 bases, with 22 bases remaining between them. The CDR3 covers 15 residues. Germline V CDR1 and CDR2: LNHNV, YYDKDF (reference sequence). The CDR3 coding sequence is TGTGCCAGCAGTTACGGGTGGGTCAACTTAGAGACCCAGTACTTC. This encodes CASSYGWVNLETQYF.

This chain uses TRBV7-9 with TRBJ2-1; 10 nucleotides line up with TRBD2. Germline-derived CDR1 and CDR2 are SEHNR and FQNEAQ (reference sequence). The CDR3 is made up of 17 amino acids. The V segment lost 6 bases and the J segment 4 bases; nucleotides outside the gene matches: 12. The CDR3 region is CASSASELAGGYNEQFF. Written as DNA, the CDR3 is TGTGCCAGCAGTGCTAGTGAGTTAGCGGGAGGATACAATGAGCAGTTCTTC.